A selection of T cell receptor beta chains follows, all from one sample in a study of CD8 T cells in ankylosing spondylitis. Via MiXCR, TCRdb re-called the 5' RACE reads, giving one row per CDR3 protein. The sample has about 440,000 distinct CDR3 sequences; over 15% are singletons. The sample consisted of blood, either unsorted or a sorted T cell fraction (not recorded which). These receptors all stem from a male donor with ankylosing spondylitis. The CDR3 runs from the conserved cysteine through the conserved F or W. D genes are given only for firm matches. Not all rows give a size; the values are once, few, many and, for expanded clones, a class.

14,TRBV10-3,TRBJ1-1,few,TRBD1,CAISNRGTNTEAFF,TGTGCCATCAGTAACAGGGGGACGAACACTGAAGCTTTCTTT
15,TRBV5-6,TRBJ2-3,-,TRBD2,CASSPAGGTADTQYF,TGTGCCAGCAGCCCCGCGGGGGGGACAGCAGATACGCAGTATTTT
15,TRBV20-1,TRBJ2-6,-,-,CSAGPMSSGPNVLTF,TGCAGTGCGGGACCGATGAGCTCTGGGCCCAACGTCCTGACTTTC
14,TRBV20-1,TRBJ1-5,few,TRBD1,CSASLRQGKQPQHF,TGCAGTGCTAGCCTCCGACAGGGTAAACAGCCCCAGCATTTT
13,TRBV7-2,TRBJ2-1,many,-,CASSRRLENEQFF,TGTGCCAGCAGCCGACGACTAGAGAATGAGCAGTTCTTC
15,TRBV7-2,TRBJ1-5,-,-,CASSLVSRPNQPQHF,TGTGCCAGCAGCTTAGTTTCCAGGCCCAATCAGCCCCAGCATTTT
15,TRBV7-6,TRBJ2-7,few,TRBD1,CASSFEQGASYEQYF,TGTGCCAGCAGCTTCGAACAGGGGGCTTCCTACGAGCAGTACTTC
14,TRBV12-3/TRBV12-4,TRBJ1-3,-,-,CASSKTGIGNTIYF,TGTGCCAGCAGTAAAACAGGGATCGGAAACACCATATATTTT
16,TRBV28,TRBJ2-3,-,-,CASSLFRDGVKDTQYF,TGTGCCAGCAGTTTATTCCGGGACGGAGTCAAGGATACGCAGTATTTT
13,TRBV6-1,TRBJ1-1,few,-,CASGSRGNTEAFF,TGTGCCAGCGGCTCCAGGGGGAACACTGAAGCTTTCTTT
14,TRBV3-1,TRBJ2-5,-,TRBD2,CASSRAGIQETQYF,TGTGCCAGCAGCCGAGCGGGAATCCAAGAGACCCAGTACTTC
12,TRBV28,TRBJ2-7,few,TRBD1,CASSLPGQGWYF,TGTGCCAGCAGTTTACCGGGACAGGGTTGGTACTTC
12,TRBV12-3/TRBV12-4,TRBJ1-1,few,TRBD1,CASGTGGTEAFF,TGTGCCAGCGGGACAGGGGGAACTGAAGCTTTCTTT
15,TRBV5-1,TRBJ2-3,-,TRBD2,CASSRRGADTDTQYF,TGCGCCAGCAGCAGGCGGGGGGCGGACACAGATACGCAGTATTTT
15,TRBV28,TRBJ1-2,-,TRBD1,CASSLRTGGTYGYTF,TGTGCCAGCAGTTTACGGACAGGGGGAACCTATGGCTACACCTTC
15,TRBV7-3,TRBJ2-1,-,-,CASSLLAGIFHEQFF,TGTGCCAGCAGCTTATTAGCTGGTATTTTTCATGAGCAGTTCTTC
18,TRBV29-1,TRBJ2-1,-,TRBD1,CSVEDQLGRQGGLNEQFF,TGCAGCGTTGAAGATCAATTGGGGCGACAGGGTGGTTTGAATGAGCAGTTCTTC
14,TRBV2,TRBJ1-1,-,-,CASNGGKANTEAFF,TGTGCCAGCAATGGGGGAAAAGCGAACACTGAAGCTTTCTTT
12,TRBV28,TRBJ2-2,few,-,CASSPTLGELFF,TGTGCCAGCAGTCCAACTCTCGGGGAGCTGTTTTTT
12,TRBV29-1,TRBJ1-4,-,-,CSVVGLNEKLFF,TGCAGCGTTGTTGGTCTTAATGAAAAACTGTTTTTT
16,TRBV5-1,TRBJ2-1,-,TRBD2,CASSSSSGSAWDEQFF,TGCGCCAGCAGCTCATCTAGCGGGAGCGCGTGGGATGAGCAGTTCTTC
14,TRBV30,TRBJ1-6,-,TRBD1,CAWRRTGNNSPLHF,TGTGCCTGGAGACGGACAGGCAATAATTCACCCCTCCACTTT
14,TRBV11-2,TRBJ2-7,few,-,CASSPHQRTYEQYF,TGTGCCAGCAGCCCCCATCAGCGTACCTACGAGCAGTACTTC
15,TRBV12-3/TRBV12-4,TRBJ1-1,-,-,CASSPRWAGNTEAFF,TGTGCCAGCAGTCCCCGGTGGGCCGGGAACACTGAAGCTTTCTTT
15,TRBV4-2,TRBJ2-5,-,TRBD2,CASSQDIGVAGTQYF,TGTGCCAGCAGCCAAGATATCGGGGTAGCGGGGACCCAGTACTTC
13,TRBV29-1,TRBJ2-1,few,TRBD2,CSVERGGTNEQFF,TGCAGCGTTGAGCGGGGGGGAACGAATGAGCAGTTCTTC
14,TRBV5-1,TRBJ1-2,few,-,CASTAGGRNYGYTF,TGCGCCAGCACCGCCGGGGGCAGAAACTATGGCTACACCTTC
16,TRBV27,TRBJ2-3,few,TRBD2,CASPVGTSGSTDTQYF,TGTGCCAGCCCCGTCGGGACTAGCGGGAGCACAGATACGCAGTATTTT
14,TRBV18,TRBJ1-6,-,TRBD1,CASSPGTGTSPLHF,TGTGCCAGCTCGCCCGGGACAGGGACTTCACCCCTCCACTTT
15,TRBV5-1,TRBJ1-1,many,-,CASKYSTTALTEAFF,TGCGCCAGCAAATACTCTACGACAGCTCTCACTGAAGCTTTCTTT
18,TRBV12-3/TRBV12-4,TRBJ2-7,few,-,CASSLARGPGWAWYEQYF,TGTGCCAGCAGTTTAGCGCGAGGGCCGGGGTGGGCCTGGTACGAGCAGTACTTC
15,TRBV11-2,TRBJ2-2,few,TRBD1,CASSRYRGDTGELFF,TGTGCCAGCAGCCGATACAGGGGCGACACCGGGGAGCTGTTTTTT
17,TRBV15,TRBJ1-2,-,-,CATSRDINRVQLEGYTF,TGTGCCACCAGCAGGGATATAAACAGGGTCCAACTAGAAGGCTACACCTTC
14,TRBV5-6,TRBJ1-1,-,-,CASSYLDRETEAFF,TGTGCCAGCAGCTACCTTGATCGAGAAACTGAAGCTTTCTTT
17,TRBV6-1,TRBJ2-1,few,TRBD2,CASSPPDGRGDYNEQFF,TGTGCCAGCAGTCCGCCGGATGGGCGGGGGGACTACAATGAGCAGTTCTTC
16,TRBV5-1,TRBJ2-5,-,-,CASSLGGRATEVTQYF,TGCGCCAGCAGCTTGGGCGGTAGGGCGACTGAAGTGACCCAGTACTTC
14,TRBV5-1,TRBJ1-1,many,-,CASSFGRANTEAFF,TGCGCCAGCAGCTTCGGCAGGGCGAACACTGAAGCTTTCTTT